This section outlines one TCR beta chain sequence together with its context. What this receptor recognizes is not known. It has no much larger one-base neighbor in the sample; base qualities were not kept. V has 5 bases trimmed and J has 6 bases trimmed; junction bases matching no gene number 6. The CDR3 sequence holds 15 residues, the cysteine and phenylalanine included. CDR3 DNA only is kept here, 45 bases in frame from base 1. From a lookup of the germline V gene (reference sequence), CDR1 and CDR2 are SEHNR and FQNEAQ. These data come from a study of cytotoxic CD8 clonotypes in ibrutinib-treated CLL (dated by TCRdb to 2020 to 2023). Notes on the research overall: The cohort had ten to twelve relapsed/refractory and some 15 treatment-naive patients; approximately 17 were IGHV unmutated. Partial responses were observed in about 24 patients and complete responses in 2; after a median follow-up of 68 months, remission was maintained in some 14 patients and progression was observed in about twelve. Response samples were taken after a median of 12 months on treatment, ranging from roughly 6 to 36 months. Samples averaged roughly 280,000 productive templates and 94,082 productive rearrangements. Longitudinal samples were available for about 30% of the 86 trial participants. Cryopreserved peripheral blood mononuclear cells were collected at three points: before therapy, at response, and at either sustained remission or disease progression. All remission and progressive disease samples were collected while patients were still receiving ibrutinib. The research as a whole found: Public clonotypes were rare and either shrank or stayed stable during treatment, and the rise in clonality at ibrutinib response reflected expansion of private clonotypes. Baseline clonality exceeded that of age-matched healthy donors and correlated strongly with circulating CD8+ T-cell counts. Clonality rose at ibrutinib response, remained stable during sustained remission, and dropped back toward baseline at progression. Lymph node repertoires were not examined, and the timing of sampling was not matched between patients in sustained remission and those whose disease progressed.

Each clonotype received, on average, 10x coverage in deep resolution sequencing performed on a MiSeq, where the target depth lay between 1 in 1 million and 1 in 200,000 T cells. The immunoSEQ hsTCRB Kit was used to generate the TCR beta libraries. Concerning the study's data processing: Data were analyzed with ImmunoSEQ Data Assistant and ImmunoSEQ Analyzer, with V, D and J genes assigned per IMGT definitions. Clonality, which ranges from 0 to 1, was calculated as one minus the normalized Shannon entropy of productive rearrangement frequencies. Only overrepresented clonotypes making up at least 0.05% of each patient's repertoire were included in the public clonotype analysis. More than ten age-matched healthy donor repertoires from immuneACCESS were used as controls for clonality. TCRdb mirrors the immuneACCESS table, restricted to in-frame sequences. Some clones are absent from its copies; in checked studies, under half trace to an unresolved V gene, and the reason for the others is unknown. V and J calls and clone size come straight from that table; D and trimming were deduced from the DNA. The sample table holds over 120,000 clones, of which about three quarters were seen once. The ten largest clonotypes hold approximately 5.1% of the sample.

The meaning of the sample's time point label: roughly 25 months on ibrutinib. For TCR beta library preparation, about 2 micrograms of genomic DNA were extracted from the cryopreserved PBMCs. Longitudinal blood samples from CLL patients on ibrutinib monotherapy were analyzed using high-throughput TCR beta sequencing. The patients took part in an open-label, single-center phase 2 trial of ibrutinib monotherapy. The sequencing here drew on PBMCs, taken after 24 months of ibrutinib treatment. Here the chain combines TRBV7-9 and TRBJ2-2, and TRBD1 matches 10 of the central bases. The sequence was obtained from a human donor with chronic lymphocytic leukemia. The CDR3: CASSAGQGTPGELFF. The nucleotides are TGTGCCAGCAGCGCGGGACAGGGGACCCCCGGGGAGCTGTTTTTT.